This T cell receptor beta chain was identified during a study of blood T cells in healthy people across ages. The CDR3 has 11 residues. Germline-derived CDR1 and CDR2 are SGHRS and YFSETQ. The V gene lost 4 bases and the J gene lost 13 bases, with 12 bases spanning the gap. Combining a sample-barcoded 5' primer with a J-beta primer mix, a second PCR ran for roughly 7 to 11 cycles. A single record per CDR3 protein comes from TCRdb applying MiXCR to the 5' RACE reads. Among more than 1 million distinct CDR3 sequences listed, around 45% were seen once. The chain is built from TRBV5-1 and TRBJ2-4; a weak D match, TRBD2 (5 bases). The TCR originated in a woman aged 55-69 years in good health. The sequencing sample was made of blood. The CDR3 loop is CASSPGIDQYF. The CDR3, as DNA: TGCGCCAGCAGCCCCGGGATCGACCAGTACTTC.